This is a list of T cell receptor beta chains from one sample in a study of cytomegalovirus exposure and HLA in healthy donors. Sequencing used immunoSEQ multiplex PCR; TCRdb keeps in-frame clones, though not all of them. The data hold about 200,000 clones, with about four fifths observed a single time. Sequencing input: PBMCs. The receptor set was obtained from a girl aged 5 to 17 in good health and CMV-seropositive. Both conserved end residues are part of each CDR3. The order of the fields is CDR3 length, D gene, clone size, J gene, V gene, CDR3 protein, CDR3 DNA. D genes are given only for firm matches. The listing skips clone size in some rows; elsewhere it reads once, few, many or a size class.

len: 13; d_gene: -; abundance: -; j_gene: TRBJ1-1; v_gene: TRBV6-5; CDR3aa: CASSYSIWTEAFF; CDR3nt: TGTGCCAGCAGTTACTCGATTTGGACAGAAGCTTTCTTT
len: 13; d_gene: -; abundance: once; j_gene: TRBJ2-7; v_gene: TRBV27; CDR3aa: CASSFQATYEQYF; CDR3nt: TGTGCCAGCAGTTTTCAGGCCACCTACGAGCAGTACTTC
len: 15; d_gene: TRBD2; abundance: -; j_gene: TRBJ2-4; v_gene: TRBV7-2; CDR3aa: CASSLSGAPLNIQYF; CDR3nt: TGTGCCAGCAGTCTTAGCGGGGCCCCCTTAAACATTCAGTACTTC
len: 15; d_gene: TRBD1; abundance: -; j_gene: TRBJ1-1; v_gene: TRBV10-1; CDR3aa: CASSESSGGRTEAFF; CDR3nt: TGCGCCAGCAGTGAGTCGTCAGGGGGCCGCACTGAAGCTTTCTTT
len: 16; d_gene: -; abundance: -; j_gene: TRBJ2-3; v_gene: TRBV7-2; CDR3aa: CASSLAYRVITDTQYF; CDR3nt: TGTGCCAGCAGCTTAGCGTACAGGGTAATAACAGATACGCAGTATTTT
len: 22; d_gene: TRBD2; abundance: -; j_gene: TRBJ2-1; v_gene: TRBV4-2; CDR3aa: CASSQGLKRGPGLAGGGDEQFF; CDR3nt: TGTGCCAGCAGCCAAGGATTAAAGAGGGGCCCGGGACTAGCGGGGGGAGGGGATGAGCAGTTCTTC
len: 16; d_gene: -; abundance: -; j_gene: TRBJ2-5; v_gene: TRBV6-1; CDR3aa: CASSGVGQGPWKTQYF; CDR3nt: TGTGCCAGCAGTGGGGTTGGTCAGGGCCCTTGGAAGACCCAGTACTTC
len: 15; d_gene: TRBD1; abundance: -; j_gene: TRBJ1-2; v_gene: TRBV7-9; CDR3aa: CASSPRQGSLYGYTF; CDR3nt: TGTGCCAGCAGCCCACGACAGGGGTCTCTCTATGGCTACACCTTC
len: 15; d_gene: -; abundance: few; j_gene: TRBJ2-7; v_gene: TRBV12-5; CDR3aa: CASGLGQGSSYEQYF; CDR3nt: TGTGCTAGTGGTTTGGGTCAGGGTAGCTCCTACGAGCAGTACTTC
len: 17; d_gene: TRBD2; abundance: -; j_gene: TRBJ2-3; v_gene: TRBV10-3; CDR3aa: CASSSLSGAPHTDTQYF; CDR3nt: TGTGCCAGCTCTTCTTTAAGCGGGGCCCCGCACACAGATACGCAGTATTTT
len: 13; d_gene: -; abundance: -; j_gene: TRBJ1-6; v_gene: TRBV19; CDR3aa: CASSGGFRAPLHF; CDR3nt: TGTGCCAGTAGTGGAGGGTTCCGGGCACCCCTCCACTTT
len: 13; d_gene: -; abundance: -; j_gene: TRBJ2-5; v_gene: TRBV12-1; CDR3aa: CASSPDGEVAQYF; CDR3nt: TGTGCCAGCAGTCCCGATGGGGAGGTGGCCCAGTACTTC
len: 15; d_gene: -; abundance: -; j_gene: TRBJ2-5; v_gene: TRBV5-5; CDR3aa: CASSLKGQEGETQYF; CDR3nt: TGTGCCAGCAGCTTGAAAGGGCAGGAGGGGGAGACCCAGTACTTC
len: 17; d_gene: TRBD2; abundance: -; j_gene: TRBJ2-5; v_gene: TRBV5-4; CDR3aa: CASSLVGSGGSQETQYF; CDR3nt: TGTGCCAGCAGCTTGGTTGGGAGCGGGGGGTCGCAAGAGACCCAGTACTTC
len: 16; d_gene: TRBD2; abundance: -; j_gene: TRBJ2-5; v_gene: TRBV2; CDR3aa: CASSPGLAAPKETQYF; CDR3nt: TGTGCCAGCAGTCCGGGACTAGCGGCACCCAAAGAGACCCAGTACTTC
len: 16; d_gene: TRBD2; abundance: -; j_gene: TRBJ2-5; v_gene: TRBV5-1; CDR3aa: CASSLPTGTSGETQYF; CDR3nt: TGCGCCAGCAGCCTACCTACCGGGACTAGCGGAGAGACCCAGTACTTC
len: 16; d_gene: TRBD2; abundance: once; j_gene: TRBJ2-1; v_gene: TRBV18; CDR3aa: CASSLGTSGGAFEQFF; CDR3nt: TGTGCCAGCTCATTGGGGACTAGCGGGGGGGCCTTCGAGCAGTTCTTC
len: 18; d_gene: TRBD2; abundance: few; j_gene: TRBJ2-3; v_gene: TRBV7-6; CDR3aa: CASSLGQGLAGSTDTQYF; CDR3nt: TGTGCCAGCAGCTTAGGGCAGGGGCTAGCGGGGAGCACAGATACGCAGTATTTT
len: 14; d_gene: -; abundance: -; j_gene: TRBJ2-6; v_gene: TRBV10-2; CDR3aa: CASSDRSGANVLTF; CDR3nt: TGCGCCAGCAGTGATCGCTCTGGGGCCAACGTCCTGACTTTC
len: 13; d_gene: TRBD1; abundance: -; j_gene: TRBJ2-7; v_gene: TRBV7-9; CDR3aa: CASSMGQDYEQYF; CDR3nt: TGTGCCAGCAGCATGGGACAGGACTACGAGCAGTACTTC
len: 15; d_gene: -; abundance: -; j_gene: TRBJ1-3; v_gene: TRBV30; CDR3aa: CAWSADTSSGNTIYF; CDR3nt: TGTGCCTGGAGCGCGGACACGAGCTCTGGAAACACCATATATTTT
len: 15; d_gene: TRBD1; abundance: -; j_gene: TRBJ2-2; v_gene: TRBV5-6; CDR3aa: CASELDRGFTGELFF; CDR3nt: TGTGCCAGCGAACTGGACAGGGGGTTCACCGGGGAGCTGTTTTTT
len: 18; d_gene: TRBD1; abundance: -; j_gene: TRBJ1-5; v_gene: TRBV15; CDR3aa: CATSILPGQGAYNQPQHF; CDR3nt: TGTGCCACCAGCATTCTCCCGGGACAGGGGGCTTACAATCAGCCCCAGCATTTT
len: 16; d_gene: -; abundance: -; j_gene: TRBJ1-6; v_gene: TRBV4-3; CDR3aa: CASSQDLGDYNSPLHF; CDR3nt: TGCGCCAGCAGCCAAGACCTGGGCGATTATAATTCACCCCTCCACTTT
len: 11; d_gene: TRBD1; abundance: -; j_gene: TRBJ2-1; v_gene: TRBV6-5; CDR3aa: CASSWGQGVFF; CDR3nt: TGTGCCAGCAGCTGGGGACAGGGGGTCTTCTTC
len: 11; d_gene: -; abundance: -; j_gene: TRBJ1-6; v_gene: TRBV30; CDR3aa: CAWNGAGPLHF; CDR3nt: TGTGCCTGGAATGGCGCGGGGCCCCTCCACTTT
len: 18; d_gene: TRBD1; abundance: -; j_gene: TRBJ1-2; v_gene: TRBV7-8; CDR3aa: CASSFRPGQGDLGYGYTF; CDR3nt: TGTGCCAGCAGCTTCCGCCCGGGACAGGGGGATCTGGGCTATGGCTACACCTTC
len: 16; d_gene: TRBD2; abundance: -; j_gene: TRBJ2-3; v_gene: TRBV19; CDR3aa: CASSKAASGGTDTQYF; CDR3nt: TGTGCCAGTAGTAAGGCTGCTTCGGGGGGGACAGATACGCAGTATTTT
len: 16; d_gene: TRBD2; abundance: -; j_gene: TRBJ2-7; v_gene: TRBV27; CDR3aa: CASSLFSGTNSYEQYF; CDR3nt: TGTGCCAGCAGTTTATTCTCAGGGACTAACTCCTACGAGCAGTACTTC
len: 20; d_gene: -; abundance: -; j_gene: TRBJ1-5; v_gene: TRBV19; CDR3aa: CASSIESAGRTFYSNQPQHF; CDR3nt: TGTGCCAGTAGTATAGAGTCCGCGGGACGGACCTTTTATAGCAATCAGCCCCAGCATTTT
len: 12; d_gene: -; abundance: few; j_gene: TRBJ1-2; v_gene: TRBV5-1; CDR3aa: CASSAGLDGYTF; CDR3nt: TGCGCCAGCAGCGCGGGACTTGATGGCTACACCTTC
len: 16; d_gene: TRBD1; abundance: -; j_gene: TRBJ2-7; v_gene: TRBV10-3; CDR3aa: CAISESPGQGSHEQYF; CDR3nt: TGTGCCATCAGTGAGTCGCCGGGACAGGGGTCCCACGAGCAGTACTTC
len: 18; d_gene: -; abundance: -; j_gene: TRBJ2-3; v_gene: TRBV12-2; CDR3aa: CASRLVPPSGGATDTQYF; CDR3nt: TGTGCAAGTCGCTTAGTTCCCCCTAGCGGGGGGGCTACAGATACGCAGTATTTT
len: 13; d_gene: -; abundance: few; j_gene: TRBJ1-1; v_gene: TRBV5-4; CDR3aa: CASSGTVNTEAFF; CDR3nt: TGTGCCAGCAGCGGAACAGTGAACACTGAAGCTTTCTTT
len: 15; d_gene: TRBD1; abundance: -; j_gene: TRBJ2-7; v_gene: TRBV10-1; CDR3aa: CASSATGGISYEQYF; CDR3nt: TGCGCCAGCAGCGCTACAGGGGGCATCTCCTACGAGCAGTACTTC
len: 14; d_gene: -; abundance: once; j_gene: TRBJ1-5; v_gene: TRBV19; CDR3aa: CASSIQGNNQPQHF; CDR3nt: TGTGCCAGTAGTATACAGGGGAACAATCAGCCCCAGCATTTT
len: 16; d_gene: TRBD2; abundance: -; j_gene: TRBJ2-3; v_gene: TRBV5-6; CDR3aa: CASSLSRGGVQDTQYF; CDR3nt: TGTGCCAGCAGCTTGTCACGGGGGGGCGTCCAAGATACGCAGTATTTT
len: 14; d_gene: TRBD2; abundance: once; j_gene: TRBJ2-3; v_gene: TRBV29-1; CDR3aa: CSASGLANTDTQYF; CDR3nt: TGCAGCGCTTCGGGACTAGCGAACACAGATACGCAGTATTTT
len: 15; d_gene: -; abundance: -; j_gene: TRBJ2-7; v_gene: TRBV7-8; CDR3aa: CASSSGQQPSYEQYF; CDR3nt: TGTGCCAGCAGCTCGGGACAACAGCCTTCCTACGAGCAGTACTTC
len: 16; d_gene: TRBD2; abundance: -; j_gene: TRBJ2-1; v_gene: TRBV5-1; CDR3aa: CASSSGLAGGRDEQFF; CDR3nt: TGCGCCAGCAGCTCGGGACTAGCGGGGGGGCGAGATGAGCAGTTCTTC